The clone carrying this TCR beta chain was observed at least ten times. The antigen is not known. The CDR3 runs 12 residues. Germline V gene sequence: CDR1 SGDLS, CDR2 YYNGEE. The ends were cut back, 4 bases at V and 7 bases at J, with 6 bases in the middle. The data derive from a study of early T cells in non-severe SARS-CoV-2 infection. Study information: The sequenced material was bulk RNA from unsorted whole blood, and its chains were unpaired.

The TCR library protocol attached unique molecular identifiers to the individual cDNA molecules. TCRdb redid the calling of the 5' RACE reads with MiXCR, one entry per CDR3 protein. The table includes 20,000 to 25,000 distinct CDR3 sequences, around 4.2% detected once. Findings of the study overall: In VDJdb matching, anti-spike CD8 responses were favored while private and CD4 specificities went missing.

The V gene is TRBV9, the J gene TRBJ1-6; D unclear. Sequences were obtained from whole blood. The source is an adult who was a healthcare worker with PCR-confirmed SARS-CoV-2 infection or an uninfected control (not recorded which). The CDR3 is CASSQPNSPLHF. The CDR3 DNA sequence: TGTGCCAGCAGCCAACCGAATTCACCCCTCCACTTT.